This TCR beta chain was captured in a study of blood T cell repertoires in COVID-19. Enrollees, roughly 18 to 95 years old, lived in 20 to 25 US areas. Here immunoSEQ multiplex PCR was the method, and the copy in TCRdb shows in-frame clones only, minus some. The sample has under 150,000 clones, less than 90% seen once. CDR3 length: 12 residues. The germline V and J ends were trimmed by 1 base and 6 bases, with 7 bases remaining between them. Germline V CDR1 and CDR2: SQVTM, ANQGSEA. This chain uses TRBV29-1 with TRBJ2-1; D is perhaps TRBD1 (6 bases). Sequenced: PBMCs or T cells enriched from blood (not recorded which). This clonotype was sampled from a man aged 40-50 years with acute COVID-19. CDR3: CSVEGQVNEQFF. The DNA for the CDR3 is TGCAGCGTTGAAGGACAGGTCAATGAGCAGTTCTTC.